This is a list of T cell receptor beta chains from one sample in a study of blood T cell repertoires in COVID-19. Generated by immunoSEQ multiplex PCR, the TCRdb table keeps only in-frame clones and is missing some. The profile shows some 180,000 clones, around 90% of them singletons. Sequencing input: peripheral blood. These receptors were collected from a man aged 50-60 years with acute or convalescent COVID-19. CDR3s include the opening cysteine and the closing phenylalanine or tryptophan. The D gene is left open where the match is weak. The size of a clone is reported for some rows only, either as once, few or many, or as a class for expanded clones.

.,15,TRBJ1-5,.,TRBV6-6,CASSQRTGSNQPQHF,TGTGCCAGCAGCCAACGCACAGGTTCCAATCAGCCCCAGCATTTT
.,14,TRBJ1-5,few,TRBV10-3,CAGREGISNQPQHF,TGTGCCGGAAGGGAGGGGATTAGCAATCAGCCCCAGCATTTT
TRBD1,15,TRBJ2-7,many,TRBV6-5,CASNRWTGGAGEQYF,TGTGCCAGCAACAGATGGACAGGGGGCGCGGGGGAGCAGTACTTC
TRBD2,16,TRBJ2-7,.,TRBV6-5,CASSFFIPASGTEQYF,TGTGCCAGCAGTTTCTTCATTCCGGCTAGCGGGACCGAGCAGTACTTC
.,13,TRBJ1-2,once,TRBV12-3/TRBV12-4,CASSLVEGHGYTF,TGTGCCAGCAGTTTGGTGGAGGGCCATGGCTACACCTTC
TRBD2,15,TRBJ2-7,.,TRBV7-2,CASSLYGGRAYEQYF,TGTGCCAGCAGCTTATATGGCGGGAGGGCCTACGAGCAGTACTTC
.,16,TRBJ2-6,.,TRBV18,CASSPLGDSGANVLTF,TGTGCCAGCTCACCACTTGGAGACTCTGGGGCCAACGTCCTGACTTTC
.,16,TRBJ1-4,.,TRBV21-1,CASSKVPEATNEKLFF,TGTGCCAGCAGCAAAGTTCCAGAAGCAACTAATGAAAAACTGTTTTTT
TRBD1,19,TRBJ1-2,.,TRBV3-1/TRBV3-2,CASSRPSDTGGAGYGGYTF,TGTGCCAGCAGCCGCCCTTCGGACACAGGGGGCGCCGGTTACGGTGGCTACACCTTC
TRBD2,15,TRBJ2-1,.,TRBV29-1,CSVTNRPGTSNEQFF,TGCAGCGTTACCAATCGCCCCGGGACTAGCAATGAGCAGTTCTTC
TRBD2,15,TRBJ2-3,.,TRBV7-2,CASRGTSLSTDTQYF,TGTGCCAGCAGGGGGACTAGCCTTAGCACAGATACGCAGTATTTT
TRBD1,16,TRBJ2-1,.,TRBV7-9,CASSLGGRGYNYEQFF,TGTGCCAGCAGCCTTGGGGGCAGGGGGTATAATTATGAGCAGTTCTTC
TRBD1,13,TRBJ1-3,.,TRBV25-1,CASRATGANTIYF,TGTGCCAGCAGAGCTACAGGGGCGAACACCATATATTTT
TRBD1,15,TRBJ1-6,once,TRBV6-5,CASSYSNRGLKTLHF,TGTGCCAGCAGTTACTCGAACAGGGGCCTGAAGACCCTCCACTTT
TRBD1,14,TRBJ1-2,.,TRBV6-5,CASSRDRGRYGYTF,TGTGCCAGCAGCCGGGACAGGGGGAGATATGGCTACACCTTC
.,13,TRBJ2-7,few,TRBV7-9,CASSLGTAYEQYF,TGTGCCAGCAGCTTAGGGACAGCCTACGAGCAGTACTTC
.,13,TRBJ2-5,.,TRBV7-2,CASSLEQQETQYF,TGTGCCAGCAGCTTAGAACAGCAAGAGACCCAGTACTTC
TRBD1,14,TRBJ1-1,.,TRBV18,CASSMDRAATEAFF,TGTGCCAGCTCAATGGACAGGGCGGCAACTGAAGCTTTCTTT
TRBD1,17,TRBJ1-2,.,TRBV28,CASRLHRQGPANYGYTF,TGTGCCAGCAGGCTCCACAGACAGGGACCAGCTAACTATGGCTACACCTTC
TRBD1,13,TRBJ1-2,.,TRBV28,CASRIGTDYGYTF,TGTGCCAGTAGAATTGGGACAGACTATGGCTACACCTTC
.,12,TRBJ1-1,.,TRBV15,CATSRDFIGAFF,TGTGCCACCAGCAGAGATTTTATCGGAGCTTTCTTT
TRBD2,18,TRBJ2-4,once,TRBV5-1,CASSLGGTSGPTSDIQYF,TGCGCCAGCAGCTTGGGAGGGACTAGCGGTCCCACAAGCGACATTCAGTACTTC
.,14,TRBJ2-5,.,TRBV7-2,CASTSRGYQETQYF,TGTGCCAGCACCTCTAGGGGGTACCAAGAGACCCAGTACTTC
.,13,TRBJ2-5,few,TRBV2,CASTTRFAETQYF,TGTGCCAGCACTACTAGGTTCGCGGAGACCCAGTACTTC
TRBD2,16,TRBJ2-7,.,TRBV5-1,CASSDGTSGISYEQYF,TGCGCCAGCAGCGATGGGACTAGCGGGATCTCCTACGAGCAGTACTTC
.,14,TRBJ2-3,once,TRBV23-1,CASSRGVGLDTQYF,TGCGCCAGCAGTCGCGGGGTCGGTCTAGATACGCAGTATTTT
.,13,TRBJ1-1,.,TRBV10-2,CASSDPGSPEAFF,TGCGCCAGCAGTGACCCGGGATCCCCCGAAGCTTTCTTT
TRBD1,19,TRBJ2-3,.,TRBV24-1,CATSDLPLLTGVDADTQYF,TGTGCCACCAGTGATTTGCCACTTCTCACAGGGGTCGACGCAGATACGCAGTATTTT
TRBD1,13,TRBJ1-5,.,TRBV7-2,CASSLAGQPDQHF,TGTGCCAGCAGCTTAGCGGGACAGCCGGACCAGCATTTT
.,15,TRBJ2-1,.,TRBV6-5,CASSPTTDSYNEQFF,TGTGCCAGCAGCCCGACTACCGACTCCTACAATGAGCAGTTCTTC
.,13,TRBJ1-2,.,TRBV2,CASSEEGPGGYTF,TGTGCCAGCAGTGAGGAGGGCCCCGGTGGCTACACCTTC
.,14,TRBJ2-5,.,TRBV18,CASSPYRGGETQYF,TGTGCCAGCTCACCATACAGGGGAGGAGAGACCCAGTACTTC
.,13,TRBJ2-5,.,TRBV12-3/TRBV12-4,CASNQGYQETQYF,TGTGCCAGCAACCAGGGGTACCAAGAGACCCAGTACTTC
.,15,TRBJ1-2,.,TRBV7-2,CASSLAPDRPGGYTF,TGTGCCAGCAGCTTAGCCCCTGACAGACCCGGTGGCTACACCTTC
TRBD1,17,TRBJ1-2,.,TRBV3-1/TRBV3-2,CASSQAGRGLQTYGYTF,TGTGCCAGCAGCCAAGCGGGCAGGGGGCTCCAGACCTATGGCTACACCTTC
.,15,TRBJ1-4,.,TRBV10-3,CAISESRQGGEKLFF,TGTGCCATCAGTGAGTCCCGGCAGGGAGGAGAAAAACTGTTTTTT